This TCR beta chain appears in the sequencing data of a study of spatial heterogeneity in lung cancer. Study-wide results and caveats: Tracking of tumor mutation counts was seen in expanded intratumoral alpha and beta TCR counts.

Unique molecular identifiers tagged every individual TCR cDNA molecule. TCRdb itself ran the 5' RACE reads through MiXCR, one entry per CDR3 protein. This table has about 10,000 distinct CDR3 sequences, about 12% appearing once. The time point was: sample taken at primary tumor resection. Unsorted tumor, nontumor lung tissue or cryopreserved PBMC supplied the whole RNA. This clonotype has at least ten counts. Its antigen is as yet unknown. The sequence came from a male donor with early-stage non-small cell lung cancer. Here the sequenced sample was lung tumor tissue, taken at surgery.

DNA for the CDR3: TGTGCCAGCAGTCCTCAGCCGGGAGGTGGGCCCAATGAGCAGTTCTTC. This sequence encodes CASSPQPGGGPNEQFF. The J gene is TRBJ2-1, the V gene TRBV28; the match to TRBD2 covers 7 bases. Germline CDR1 and CDR2: MDHEN and SYDVKM. The CDR3 runs 16 residues. Trimming cost V 5 bases and J 6 bases; bases outside gene matches: 13.